This T cell receptor beta chain was obtained from a study of long-term antiretroviral therapy in people with HIV. Study findings and constraints: Dominating the repertoire at all time points were the clones that expanded before ART.

CDR3 length equals 15 residues. V shed 4 bases and J shed 0 bases, with 11 bases lying between them. Germline CDR1 and CDR2: SGDLS and YYNGEE. With respect to this clone: Its antigen remains unidentified.

Sequencing used immunoSEQ v3.0 at survey level. Sequenced by immunoSEQ multiplex PCR; TCRdb stores in-frame clones only, minus some. The data show 20,000 to 30,000 clones, with about 85% seen just once and around 3.9% held by the top ten. The V and J genes are TRBV9 and TRBJ2-1; unclear D gene. The sample in question was unsorted PBMCs, obtained 1.9 years after starting antiretroviral therapy. The TCR was taken from a young woman with HIV. This CDR3 reads CASSPDRSSYNEQFF. DNA of the CDR3: TGTGCCAGCAGCCCCGACCGTTCCTCCTACAATGAGCAGTTCTTC.